This T cell receptor beta chain stems from a study of shared clonotypes between healthy human individuals. The junction had 4 bases not matched to a gene; V was cut back by 4 bases and J by 5 bases. Germline CDR1 is MNHEY and CDR2 is SVGAGI. The CDR3 covers 14 residues. Samples underwent the assay at deep level. Method: immunoSEQ multiplex PCR; TCRdb's copy keeps in-frame clones and lacks some. The table shows roughly 2,000,000 clones, with 80% to 95% occurring only once. As defined, naive CD8 cells were CD45RO-negative and positively selected for CCR7, with terminally differentiated effector memory CD45RA+ cells excluded. Everyone who donated was a Caucasian adult who lived in Nashville, Tennessee. This clone was counted only a few times. Its antigen is undetermined. Study-level points and caveats: Researchers found naive subsets generally carried larger estimated richness than memory subsets.

The sequencing sample was made of naive CD8+ T cells from PBMCs. This sequence joins TRBV6-5 and TRBJ1-5; 8 bases match TRBD1. The receptor's source is a young man in good health. Some clones in this sample may be carry-over from other donors' samples. DNA of the CDR3: TGTGCCAGCAGTTTTCAGGGGGCGCATCAGCCCCAGCATTTT. This codes for CASSFQGAHQPQHF.